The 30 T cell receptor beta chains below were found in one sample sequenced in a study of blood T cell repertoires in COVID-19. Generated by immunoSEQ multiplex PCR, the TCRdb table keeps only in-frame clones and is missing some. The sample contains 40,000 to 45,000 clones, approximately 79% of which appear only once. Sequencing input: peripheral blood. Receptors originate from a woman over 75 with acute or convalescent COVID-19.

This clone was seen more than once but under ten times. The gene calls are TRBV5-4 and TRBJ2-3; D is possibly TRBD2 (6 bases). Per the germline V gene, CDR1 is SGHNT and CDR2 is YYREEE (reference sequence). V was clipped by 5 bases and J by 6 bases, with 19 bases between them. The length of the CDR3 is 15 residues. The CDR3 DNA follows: TGTGCCAGCAGGTCTAGCGTCCTCCGGAGCGATACGCAGTATTTT. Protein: CASRSSVLRSDTQYF.

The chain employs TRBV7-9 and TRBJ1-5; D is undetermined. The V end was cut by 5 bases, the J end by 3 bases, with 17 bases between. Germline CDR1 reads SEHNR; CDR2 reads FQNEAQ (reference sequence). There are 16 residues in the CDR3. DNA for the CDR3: TGTGCCAGCAGCACTTCAGTGGATTTAGCCAATCAGCCCCAGCATTTT. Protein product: CASSTSVDLANQPQHF.

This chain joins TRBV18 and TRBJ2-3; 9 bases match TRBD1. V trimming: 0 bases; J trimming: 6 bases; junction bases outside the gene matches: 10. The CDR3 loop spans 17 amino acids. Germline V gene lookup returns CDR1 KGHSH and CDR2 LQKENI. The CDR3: CASSPPTGGSNLDTQYF. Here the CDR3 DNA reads TGTGCCAGCTCACCACCGACAGGGGGTAGTAATTTGGATACGCAGTATTTT.

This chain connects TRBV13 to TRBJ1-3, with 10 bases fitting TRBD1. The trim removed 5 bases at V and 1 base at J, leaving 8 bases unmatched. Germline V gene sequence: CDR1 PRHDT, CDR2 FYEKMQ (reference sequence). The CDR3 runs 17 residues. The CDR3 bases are TGTGCCAGCAGCCAAGGACAGGGGGGATATTCTGGAAACACCATATATTTT. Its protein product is CASSQGQGGYSGNTIYF.

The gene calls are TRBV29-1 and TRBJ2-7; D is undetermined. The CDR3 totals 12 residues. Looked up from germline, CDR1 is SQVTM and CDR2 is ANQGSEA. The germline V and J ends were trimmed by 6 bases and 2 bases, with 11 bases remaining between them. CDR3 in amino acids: CSVGLGAYEQYF. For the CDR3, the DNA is TGCAGCGTAGGATTAGGAGCCTACGAGCAGTACTTC.

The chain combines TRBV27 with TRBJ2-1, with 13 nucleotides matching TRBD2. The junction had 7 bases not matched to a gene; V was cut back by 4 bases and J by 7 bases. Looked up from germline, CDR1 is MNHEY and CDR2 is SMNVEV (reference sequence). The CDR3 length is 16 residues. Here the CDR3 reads CASSYLSGLAGNEQFF. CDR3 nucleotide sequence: TGTGCCAGCAGTTACCTGTCGGGACTAGCGGGGAATGAGCAGTTCTTC.

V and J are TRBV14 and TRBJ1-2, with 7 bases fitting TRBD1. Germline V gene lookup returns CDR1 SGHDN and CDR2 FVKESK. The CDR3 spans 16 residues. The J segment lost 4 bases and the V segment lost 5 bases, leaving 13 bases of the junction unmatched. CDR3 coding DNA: TGTGCCAGCAGCGGACAGACAGGGTCCGTTGGCTATGGCTACACCTTC. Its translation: CASSGQTGSVGYGYTF.

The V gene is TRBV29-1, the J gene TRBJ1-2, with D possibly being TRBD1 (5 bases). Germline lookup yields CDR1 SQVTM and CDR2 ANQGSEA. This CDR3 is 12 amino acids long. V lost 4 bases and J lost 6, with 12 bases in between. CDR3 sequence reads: CSVGRPRDGYTF. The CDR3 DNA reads TGCAGCGTTGGCCGGCCCAGGGATGGCTACACCTTC.

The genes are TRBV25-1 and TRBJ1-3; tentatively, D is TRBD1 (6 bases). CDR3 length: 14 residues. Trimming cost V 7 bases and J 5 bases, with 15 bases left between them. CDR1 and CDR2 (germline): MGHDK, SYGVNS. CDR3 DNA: TGTGCCAGCACTCCGGGGGGCGCAAGAAACACCATATATTTT. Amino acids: CASTPGGARNTIYF.

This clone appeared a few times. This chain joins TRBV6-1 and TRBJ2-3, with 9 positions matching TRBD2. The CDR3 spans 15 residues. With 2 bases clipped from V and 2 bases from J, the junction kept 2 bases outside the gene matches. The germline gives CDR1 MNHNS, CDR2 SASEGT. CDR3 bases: TGTGCCAGCAGTGAACCGGGACTAGCCACAGATACGCAGTATTTT. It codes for CASSEPGLATDTQYF.

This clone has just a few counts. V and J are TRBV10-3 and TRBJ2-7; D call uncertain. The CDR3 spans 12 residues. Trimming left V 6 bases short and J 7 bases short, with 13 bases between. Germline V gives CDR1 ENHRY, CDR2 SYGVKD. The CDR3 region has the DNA TGTGCCATCAGAACTCCCTCCCTGGAGCAGTACTTC. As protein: CAIRTPSLEQYF.

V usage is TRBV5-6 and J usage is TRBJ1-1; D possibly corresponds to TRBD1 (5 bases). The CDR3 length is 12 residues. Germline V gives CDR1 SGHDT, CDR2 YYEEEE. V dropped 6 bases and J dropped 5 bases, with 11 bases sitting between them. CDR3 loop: CASIGGGTEAFF. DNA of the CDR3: TGTGCCAGCATTGGGGGAGGGACTGAAGCTTTCTTT.

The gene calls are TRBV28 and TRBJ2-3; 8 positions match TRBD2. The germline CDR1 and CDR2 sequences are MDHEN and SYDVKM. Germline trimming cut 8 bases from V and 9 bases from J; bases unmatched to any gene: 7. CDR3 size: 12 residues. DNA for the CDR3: TGTGCCAGCCCCGGGAGGGAGGGGACGCAGTATTTT. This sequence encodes CASPGREGTQYF. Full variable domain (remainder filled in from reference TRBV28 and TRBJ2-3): DVKVTQSSRYLVKRTGEKVFLECVQDMDHENMFWYRQDPGLGLRLIYFSYDVKMKEKGDIPEGYSVSREKKERFSLILESASTNQTSMYLCASPGREGTQYFGPGTRLTVL.

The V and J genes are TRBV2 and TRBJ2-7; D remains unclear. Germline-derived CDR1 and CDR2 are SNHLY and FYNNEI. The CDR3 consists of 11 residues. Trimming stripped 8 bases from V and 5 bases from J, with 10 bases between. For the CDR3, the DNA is TGTGCCAGCCAGTATCAAGACGAGCAGTACTTC. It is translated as CASQYQDEQYF.

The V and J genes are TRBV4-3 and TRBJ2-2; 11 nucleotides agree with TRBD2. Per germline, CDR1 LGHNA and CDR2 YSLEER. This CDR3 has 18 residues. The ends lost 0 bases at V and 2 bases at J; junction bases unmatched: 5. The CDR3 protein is CASSQDGGLAANTGELFF. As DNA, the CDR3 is TGCGCCAGCAGCCAAGATGGGGGACTAGCGGCAAACACCGGGGAGCTGTTTTTT.

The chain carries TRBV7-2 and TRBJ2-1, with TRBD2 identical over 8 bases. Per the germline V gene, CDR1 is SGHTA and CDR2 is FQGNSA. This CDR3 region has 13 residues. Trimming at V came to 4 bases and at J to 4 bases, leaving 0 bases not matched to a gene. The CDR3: CASSSGGYNEQFF. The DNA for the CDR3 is TGTGCCAGCAGCTCGGGGGGGTACAATGAGCAGTTCTTC. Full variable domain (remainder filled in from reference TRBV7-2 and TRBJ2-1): GAGVSQSPSNKVTEKGKDVELRCDPISGHTALYWYRQSLGQGLEFLIYFQGNSAPDKSGLPSDRFSAERTGGSVSTLTIQRTQQEDSAVYLCASSSGGYNEQFFGPGTRLTVL.

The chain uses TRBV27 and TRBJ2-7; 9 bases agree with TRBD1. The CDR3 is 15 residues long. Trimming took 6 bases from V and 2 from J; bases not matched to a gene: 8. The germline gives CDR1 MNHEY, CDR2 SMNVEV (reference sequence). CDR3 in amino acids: CASRGPGQGPYEQYF. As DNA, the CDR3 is TGTGCCAGCAGAGGGCCGGGACAGGGCCCCTACGAGCAGTACTTC.

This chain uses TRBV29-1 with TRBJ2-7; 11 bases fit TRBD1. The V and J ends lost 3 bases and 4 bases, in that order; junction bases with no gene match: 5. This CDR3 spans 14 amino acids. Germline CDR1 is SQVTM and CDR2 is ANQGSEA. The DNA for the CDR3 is TGCAGCGTTGATGCCGGGACAGGGGGTTACGAGCAGTACTTC. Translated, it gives CSVDAGTGGYEQYF.

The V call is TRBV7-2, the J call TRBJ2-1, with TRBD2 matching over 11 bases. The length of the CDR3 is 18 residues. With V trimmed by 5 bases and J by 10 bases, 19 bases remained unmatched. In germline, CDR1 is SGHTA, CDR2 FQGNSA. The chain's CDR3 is CASSPGRLAGGRGEEQFF. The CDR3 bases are TGTGCCAGCAGCCCAGGAAGGCTAGCGGGAGGAAGGGGGGAGGAGCAGTTCTTC.

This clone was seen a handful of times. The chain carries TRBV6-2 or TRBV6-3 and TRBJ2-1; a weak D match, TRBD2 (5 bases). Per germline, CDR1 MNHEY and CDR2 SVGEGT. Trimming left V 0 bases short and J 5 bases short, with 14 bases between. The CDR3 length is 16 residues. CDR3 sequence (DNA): TGTGCCAGCAGTTACTCCCATGGACCCGGGGACAATGAGCAGTTCTTC. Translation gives CASSYSHGPGDNEQFF.

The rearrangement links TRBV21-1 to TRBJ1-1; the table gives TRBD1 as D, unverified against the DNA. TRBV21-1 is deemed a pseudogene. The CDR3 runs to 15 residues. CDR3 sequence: CASSKVWQGSTEAFF. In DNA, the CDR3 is TGTGCCAGCAGCAAAGTTTGGCAGGGGAGCACTGAAGCTTTCTTT.

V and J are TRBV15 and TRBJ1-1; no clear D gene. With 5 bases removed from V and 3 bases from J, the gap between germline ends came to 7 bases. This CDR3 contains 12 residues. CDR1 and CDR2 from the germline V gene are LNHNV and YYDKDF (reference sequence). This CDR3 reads CATSPRHTEAFF. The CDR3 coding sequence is TGTGCCACCAGCCCGCGGCACACTGAAGCTTTCTTT.

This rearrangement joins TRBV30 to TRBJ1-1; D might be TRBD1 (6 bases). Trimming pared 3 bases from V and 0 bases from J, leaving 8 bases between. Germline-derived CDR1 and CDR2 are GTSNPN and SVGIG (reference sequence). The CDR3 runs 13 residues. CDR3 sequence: CAWSGTLNTEAFF. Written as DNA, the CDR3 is TGTGCCTGGAGCGGGACATTGAACACTGAAGCTTTCTTT.

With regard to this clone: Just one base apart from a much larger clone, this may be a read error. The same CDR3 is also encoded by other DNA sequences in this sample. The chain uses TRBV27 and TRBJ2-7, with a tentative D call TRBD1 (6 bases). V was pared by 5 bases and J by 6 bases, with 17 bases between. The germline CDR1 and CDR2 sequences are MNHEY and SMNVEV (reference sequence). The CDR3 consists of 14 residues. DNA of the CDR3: TGTGCCAGCAGTGCGGACAGCGCACCGAGCGAGCAGTACTTC. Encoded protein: CASSADSAPSEQYF.

The CDR3 DNA is TGTGCCAGCAGCTTGCGCCCTCAGAACACTGAAGCTTTCTTT. Translation gives CASSLRPQNTEAFF. The chain recombines TRBV7-9 with TRBJ1-1; D is uncertain. Germline V CDR1 and CDR2: SEHNR, FQNEAQ (reference sequence). V dropped 3 bases and J dropped 1 base, with 9 bases sitting between them. This CDR3 contains 14 residues.

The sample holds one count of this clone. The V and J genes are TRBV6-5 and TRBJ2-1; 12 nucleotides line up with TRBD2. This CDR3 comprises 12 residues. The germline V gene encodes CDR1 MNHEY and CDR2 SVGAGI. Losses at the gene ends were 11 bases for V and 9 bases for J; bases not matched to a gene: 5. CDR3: CASSGRAGEQFF. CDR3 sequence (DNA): TGTGCCTCTAGCGGGAGGGCGGGTGAGCAGTTCTTC.

The CDR3 reads CAMGQTKNIQYF. The CDR3 bases are TGTGCTATGGGACAGACCAAAAACATTCAGTACTTC. The chain links TRBV30 to TRBJ2-4; 7 nucleotides line up with TRBD1. The CDR3 is 12 residues long. Germline CDR1 and CDR2: GTSNPN and SVGIG (reference sequence). The variable domain in full, completed from reference TRBV30 and TRBJ2-4, reads SQTIHQWPATLVQPVGSPLSLECTVEGTSNPNLYWYRQAAGRGLQLLFYSVGIGQISSEVPQNLSASRPQDRQFILSSKKLLLSDSGFYLCAMGQTKNIQYFGAGTRLSVL.

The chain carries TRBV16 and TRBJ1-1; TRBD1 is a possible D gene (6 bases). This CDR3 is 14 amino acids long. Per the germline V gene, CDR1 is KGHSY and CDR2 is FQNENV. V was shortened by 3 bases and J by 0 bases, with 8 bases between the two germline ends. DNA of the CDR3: TGTGCCAGCAGCCACAGACAGGTGAACACTGAAGCTTTCTTT. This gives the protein CASSHRQVNTEAFF. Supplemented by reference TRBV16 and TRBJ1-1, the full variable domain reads GEEVAQTPKHLVRGEGQKAKLYCAPIKGHSYVFWYQQVLKNEFKFLISFQNENVFDETGMPKERFSAKCLPNSPCSLEIQATKLEDSAVYFCASSHRQVNTEAFFGQGTRLTVV.

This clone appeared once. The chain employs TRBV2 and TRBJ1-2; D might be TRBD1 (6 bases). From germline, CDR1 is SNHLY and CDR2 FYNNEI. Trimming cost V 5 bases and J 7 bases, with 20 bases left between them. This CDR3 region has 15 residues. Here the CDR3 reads CASSSKDSGGIGYTF. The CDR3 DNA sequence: TGTGCCAGCAGTTCCAAGGACAGCGGGGGGATTGGCTACACCTTC.

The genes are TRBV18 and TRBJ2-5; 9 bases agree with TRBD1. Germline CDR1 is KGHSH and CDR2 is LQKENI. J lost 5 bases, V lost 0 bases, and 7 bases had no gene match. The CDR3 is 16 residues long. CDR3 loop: CASSPPSQGAGETQYF. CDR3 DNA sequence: TGTGCCAGCTCACCACCTTCACAGGGGGCAGGGGAGACCCAGTACTTC.